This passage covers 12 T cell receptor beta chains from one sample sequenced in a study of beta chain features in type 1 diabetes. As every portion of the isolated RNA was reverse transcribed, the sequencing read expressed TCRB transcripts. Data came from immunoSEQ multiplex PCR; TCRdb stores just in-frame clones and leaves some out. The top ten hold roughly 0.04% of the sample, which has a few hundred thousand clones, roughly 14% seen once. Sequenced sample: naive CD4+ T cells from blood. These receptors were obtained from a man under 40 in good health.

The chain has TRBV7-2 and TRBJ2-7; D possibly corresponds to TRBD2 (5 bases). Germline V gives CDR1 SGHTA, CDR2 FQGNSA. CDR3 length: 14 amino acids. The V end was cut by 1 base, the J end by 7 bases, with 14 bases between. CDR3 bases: TGTGCCAGCAGCTTAGGAGGGCCATCCCTGGAGCAGTACTTC. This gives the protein CASSLGGPSLEQYF.

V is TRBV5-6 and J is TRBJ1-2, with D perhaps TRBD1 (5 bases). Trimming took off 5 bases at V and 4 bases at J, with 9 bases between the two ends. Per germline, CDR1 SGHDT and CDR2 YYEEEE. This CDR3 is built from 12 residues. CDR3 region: CASSSDSYGYTF. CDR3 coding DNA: TGTGCCAGCAGTTCAGACAGCTATGGCTACACCTTC.

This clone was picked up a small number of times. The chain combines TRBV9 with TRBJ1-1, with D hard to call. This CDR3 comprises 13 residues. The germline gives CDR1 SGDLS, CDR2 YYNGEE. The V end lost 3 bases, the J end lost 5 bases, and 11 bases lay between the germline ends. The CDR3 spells CASSAKGRTEAFF. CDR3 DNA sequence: TGTGCCAGCAGCGCAAAAGGGAGGACTGAAGCTTTCTTT.

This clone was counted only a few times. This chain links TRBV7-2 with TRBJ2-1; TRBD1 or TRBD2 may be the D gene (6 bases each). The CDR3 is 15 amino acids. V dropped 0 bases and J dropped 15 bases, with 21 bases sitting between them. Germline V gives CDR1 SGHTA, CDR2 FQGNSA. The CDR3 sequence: CASSLAGAEQGRGFF. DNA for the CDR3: TGTGCCAGCAGCTTAGCTGGGGCAGAGCAGGGGCGGGGGTTCTTC.

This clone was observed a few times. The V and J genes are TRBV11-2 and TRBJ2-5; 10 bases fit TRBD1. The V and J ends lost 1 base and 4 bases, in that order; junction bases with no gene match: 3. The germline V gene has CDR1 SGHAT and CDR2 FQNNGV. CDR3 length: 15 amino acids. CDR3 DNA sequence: TGTGCCAGCAGCTTAGTAAGACAGGGGGCAGAGACCCAGTACTTC. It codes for CASSLVRQGAETQYF.

CDR3 nucleotides: TGTGCCAGCAGCTTAGTTCCGGGACAGGCCCGCTACACCTTC. Encoded protein: CASSLVPGQARYTF. The V and J genes are TRBV7-9 and TRBJ1-2, with 8 positions matching TRBD1. Germline lookup yields CDR1 SEHNR and CDR2 FQNEAQ (reference sequence). This CDR3 comprises 14 residues. The trim removed 1 base at V and 9 bases at J, leaving 7 bases unmatched.

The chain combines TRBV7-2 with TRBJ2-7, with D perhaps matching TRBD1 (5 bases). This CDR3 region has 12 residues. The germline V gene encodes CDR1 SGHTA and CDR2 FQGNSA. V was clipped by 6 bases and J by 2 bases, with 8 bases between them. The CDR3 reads CASRPDTYEQYF. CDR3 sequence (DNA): TGTGCCAGCAGACCGGACACCTACGAGCAGTACTTC.

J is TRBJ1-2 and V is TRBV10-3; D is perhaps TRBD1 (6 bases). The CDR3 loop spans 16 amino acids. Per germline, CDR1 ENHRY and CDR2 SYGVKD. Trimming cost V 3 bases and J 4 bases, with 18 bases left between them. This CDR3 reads CAISDKAGATGYGYTF. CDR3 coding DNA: TGTGCCATCAGTGATAAGGCAGGGGCAACCGGCTATGGCTACACCTTC.

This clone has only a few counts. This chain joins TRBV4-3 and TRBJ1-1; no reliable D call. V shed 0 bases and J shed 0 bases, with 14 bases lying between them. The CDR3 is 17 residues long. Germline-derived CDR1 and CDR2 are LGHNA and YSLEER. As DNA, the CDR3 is TGCGCCAGCAGCCAAGATTGGCGGCTCCCTCTGAACACTGAAGCTTTCTTT. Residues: CASSQDWRLPLNTEAFF.

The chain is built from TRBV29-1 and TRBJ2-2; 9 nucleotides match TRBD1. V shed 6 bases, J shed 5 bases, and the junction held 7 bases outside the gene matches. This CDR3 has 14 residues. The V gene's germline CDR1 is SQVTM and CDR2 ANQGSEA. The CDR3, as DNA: TGCAGCGTGCCGGGACAGGGTAGGACCGGGGAGCTGTTTTTT. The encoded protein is CSVPGQGRTGELFF.

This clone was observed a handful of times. CDR3 loop: CASSGDGLYEQYV. CDR3 nucleotides: TGTGCCAGCAGCGGCGACGGACTCTACGAGCAGTACGTC. V usage is TRBV7-9 and J usage is TRBJ2-7; D may be TRBD2 (5 bases). Germline V gene sequence: CDR1 SEHNR, CDR2 FQNEAQ (reference sequence). This CDR3 is 13 amino acids long. Trimming removed 5 bases at V and 3 bases at J, with 11 bases between.

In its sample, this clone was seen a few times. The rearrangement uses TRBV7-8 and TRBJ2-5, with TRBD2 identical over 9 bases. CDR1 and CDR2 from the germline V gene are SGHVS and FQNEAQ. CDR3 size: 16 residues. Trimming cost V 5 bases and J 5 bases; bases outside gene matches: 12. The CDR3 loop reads CASSRNGLAGMETQYF. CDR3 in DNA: TGTGCCAGCAGCCGGAACGGGCTAGCGGGAATGGAGACCCAGTACTTC. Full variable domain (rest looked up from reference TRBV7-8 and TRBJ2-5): GAGVSQSPRYKVAKRGQDVALRCDPISGHVSLFWYQQALGQGPEFLTYFQNEAQLDKSGLPSDRFFAERPEGSVSTLKIQRTQQEDSAVYLCASSRNGLAGMETQYFGPGTRLLVL.